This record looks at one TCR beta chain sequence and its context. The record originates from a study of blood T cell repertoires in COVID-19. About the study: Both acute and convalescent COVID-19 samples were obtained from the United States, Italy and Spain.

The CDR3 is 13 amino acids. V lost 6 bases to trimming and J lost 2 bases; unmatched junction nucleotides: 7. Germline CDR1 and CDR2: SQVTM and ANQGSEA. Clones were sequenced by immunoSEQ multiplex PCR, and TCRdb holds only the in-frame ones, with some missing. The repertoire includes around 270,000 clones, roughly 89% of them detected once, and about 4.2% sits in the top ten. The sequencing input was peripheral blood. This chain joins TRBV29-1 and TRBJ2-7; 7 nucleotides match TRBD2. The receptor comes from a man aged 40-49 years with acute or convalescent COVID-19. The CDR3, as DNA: TGCAGCGTCCAGCTGGGGGGGGCCTACGAGCAGTACTTC. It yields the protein CSVQLGGAYEQYF.